Sequencing of this T cell receptor (beta chain) was carried out in a study of T cells in Graves' hyperthyroidism and ophthalmopathy. TCR beta CDR3 regions were amplified from RNA. HTBI primers were the set used in a first-round RT-PCR of the TCR CDR3. TCRdb called the multiplex PCR reads again in MiXCR, with one record for every CDR3 protein. The sample lists around 690,000 distinct CDR3 sequences; roughly 17% were seen once. This receptor was taken from a man aged 50 or older with Graves' hyperthyroidism. The sample taken for sequencing was blood.

CDR3 sequence (DNA): TGTGCCAGCAGTCCCGGAGCTAGCGGGAGCCGAAAAGCTCTCCACGAGCAGTACTTC. Translating gives CASSPGASGSRKALHEQYF. The chain couples TRBV27 to TRBJ2-7; 10 bases are a match to TRBD2. From germline, CDR1 is MNHEY and CDR2 SMNVEV (reference sequence). This CDR3 spans 19 amino acids. Trimming took 5 bases from V and 5 from J; bases not matched to a gene: 21.